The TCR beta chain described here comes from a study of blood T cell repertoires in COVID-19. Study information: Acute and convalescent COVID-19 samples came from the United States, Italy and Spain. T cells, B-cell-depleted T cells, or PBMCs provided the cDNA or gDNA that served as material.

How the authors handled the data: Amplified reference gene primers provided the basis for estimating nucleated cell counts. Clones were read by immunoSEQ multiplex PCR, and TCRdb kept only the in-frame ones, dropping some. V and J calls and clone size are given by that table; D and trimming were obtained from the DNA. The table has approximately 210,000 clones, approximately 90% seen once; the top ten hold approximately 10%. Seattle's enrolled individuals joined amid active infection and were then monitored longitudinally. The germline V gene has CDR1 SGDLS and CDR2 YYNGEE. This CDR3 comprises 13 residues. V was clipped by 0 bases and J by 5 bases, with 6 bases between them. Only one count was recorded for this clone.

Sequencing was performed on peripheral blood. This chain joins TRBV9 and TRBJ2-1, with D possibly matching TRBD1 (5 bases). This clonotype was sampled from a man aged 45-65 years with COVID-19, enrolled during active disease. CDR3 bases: TGTGCCAGCAGCGTAGGACAGAACAATGAGCAGTTCTTC. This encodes CASSVGQNNEQFF.